This TCR beta chain was sequenced during a study of cytomegalovirus exposure and HLA in healthy donors (dated by TCRdb to the late 2010s). With regard to the full study: In an earlier analysis of 450 to 750 of the donors, about 270 Gb of sequence data and 90 million to 130 million unique TCR beta sequences from 150 million to 200 million T cells were reported. An early release that covered approximately 600 HLA-typed donors contained about 300 gigabases of sequencing data and tens of millions of unique TCR sequences. To decide whether each TCR beta V gene segment behaved as functional or pseudogenic, an earlier analysis of approximately 600 of the donors relied on high-throughput TCR beta sequencing. Among around 400 genotyped donors of the cohort, an average of approximately 240,000 unique TCR beta nucleotide sequences were sequenced per donor, 15% to 20% of them non-productive. The number of typed donors differed by locus: 629-630 for A, B, C, DRB1 and DQB1; approximately 520 for DQA1; 606 for DPA1; and 400 to 480 for DPB1. All discovery cohort repertoires had been generated on a single sequencing platform. Donor age, sex, ethnicity and CMV serostatus were collected together with the repertoire data. In a later genetic analysis, genome-wide SNP genotypes for about 60% of the 666 donors were used, and that subset was treated as a discovery cohort. The aim of the study was to test whether cataloging public T cell receptors could identify signatures of past pathogen exposure. To predict cytomegalovirus infection status, the study brought together high-throughput TCR immunosequencing, statistical association of individual TCRs with disease status, and machine learning. To study patterns of TCR occurrence, a later analysis re-analyzed previously published TCR beta repertoires from several hundred donors and added high-resolution HLA genotyping. Rather than drawing on any new phenotypic data, the later analysis identified candidate immune exposures from TCR beta sequences and the way those sequences occurred across donors. Both class I and class II loci were covered by HLA typing, at four-digit resolution. Using immunosequencing, the study profiled T cell repertoires from some 670 subjects and related those repertoires to cytomegalovirus serostatus. Of the roughly 400 genotyped donors, approximately 80% fell in the genetic ancestry cluster associated with self-reported Caucasian donors. Because of strong linkage in the cohort, roughly 5 DR-DQ haplotypes were treated as single units for association and clustering. Along with the approximately 650-subject first cohort, a separate validation cohort of more than 90 different subjects was used. On the study overall, not on this receptor specifically: It was suggested by the authors that the approach could potentially be generalized to other disease states and immunological phenotypes. In this cohort, only TCR beta chains were sequenced, and detectable features were limited by the absence of alpha or paired-chain data. While some public TCRs were present in many individuals, most TCR sequences turned up only very rarely across donors. Because HLA typing was missing for some donors at each locus, association tests included only the typed subset. The 87-base-pair reads could not distinguish some IMGT-functional V segments, including TRBV6-2 and TRBV6-3, so those segments were excluded. Linkage disequilibrium might explain the correlated functional status among segregating V segments, but an unknown experimental factor could not be excluded. A later analysis found that TCR association rates varied across HLA loci, with DRB1 alleles showing the most associated TCRs and HLA-C alleles the fewest. The only immune exposure information available for the cohort was CMV serostatus. A few of the identified cytomegalovirus-associated TCR beta chains were confirmed in vitro to be specific for cytomegalovirus antigens. The classifier was reported to diagnose cytomegalovirus status with high specificity and sensitivity in both the original and validation cohorts. Because counts were too low, roughly 16 rarely observed V segments, including chromosome 9 orphons, were excluded from the earlier analysis of 587 of the donors. A later genetic analysis reported fewer N-insertions in productive TCRs among donors in an Asian-associated ancestry cluster than the roughly 670-donor mean. In a later analysis, HLA-associated TCR beta chains showed more clonal expansion and lower generation probabilities than non-associated chains that were equally common. A further reported finding was that TCR beta sequences accurately predicted the HLA-A and HLA-B alleles for most subjects in the first cohort. In a later analysis, most CMV-associated TCR beta chains were found to appear HLA-restricted, with HLA associations seemingly driven largely by CMV exposure. A cluster of highly shared sequence variants was judged likely to represent a technical artifact of the sequencing pipeline. Presence/absence analyses assumed roughly uniform sequencing depth across donors, an assumption that may not hold. At a false discovery rate of 0.05, a later analysis linked 15,000 to 20,000 TCR beta sequences to specific HLA alleles. The study gave a list of under 200 TCR beta chains associated with cytomegalovirus. Assigning TCR associations to individual alleles was difficult when HLA alleles, especially DR and DQ, strongly co-occurred. In a later genetic analysis, a missense DCLRE1C variant was associated with V-gene and J-gene trimming of TCR beta chains, and the association was replicated in an independent cohort. In a later analysis, several top co-occurrence clusters were reported to appear linked to parvovirus B19, influenza, CMV and Epstein-Barr virus. An earlier analysis of around 500 of the donors showed that most TCR beta V segments appeared in productive rearrangements either about 87% or about 30% of the time, which broadly matched IMGT annotations.

The cohort consisted of approximately 690 healthy bone marrow donors. All cohort members were sampled while nominally healthy, although unrecorded immune exposures were likely present. The donor was CMV seronegative and was included in the group of several hundred seronegative cohort members. Each donor provided a peripheral blood sample, and peripheral blood mononuclear cells were used for TCR beta sequencing. The Qiagen DNeasy Blood Extraction Kit was used to extract genomic DNA from the blood cell samples. Libraries were built with the immunoSEQ multiplex PCR assay. The multiplex PCR relied on a mix of 60 forward primers for TCR Vbeta segments and 13 reverse primers for TCR Jbeta segments. The CDR3 region of rearranged TCR beta genes was amplified from genomic DNA with a multiplex PCR assay. Amplified TCR beta libraries were sequenced as 87-base-pair reads on the Illumina HiSeq System. From the authors' description of their analysis: A later analysis tallied approximately 87 million unique TCR beta chains across the 610 or so repertoires, and approximately 12 million of those chains were shared by two or more donors. Raw reads were error-corrected and collapsed into unique sequences by a nearest-neighbor algorithm in which closely related sequences were merged to remove PCR and sequencing errors. To assign V, D and J gene segments, CDR3 sequences were aligned to IMGT reference sequences. For a sequence to be retained, at least a six-nucleotide match to both a V gene segment and a J gene segment was required. A rearrangement was called productive if the CDR3 had no stop codons and remained in frame with V and J, and every other rearrangement was called non-productive. CDR3 was defined according to IMGT convention as the region running from the second conserved V-encoded cysteine to the conserved J-encoded phenylalanine. Sequences without an unambiguous match to a single V gene segment were excluded from the earlier analysis of approximately 600 of the donors. An earlier analysis of 500 to 700 of the donors classified V segments as functional when productive rearrangements were above 56.7% and as segregating when the standard deviation between donors was above 5%. A statistical classification framework was built for diagnosing cytomegalovirus status from the catalog of TCR beta chain sequences. In a later analysis, TCR nucleotide sequences were compared against IMGT/GENE-DB human TR gene sequences so that V and J genes could be assigned. The TCRdist pipeline was used in a later analysis to assign CDR3 sequences and most-parsimonious VDJ recombination scenarios. A later analysis defined each TCR beta chain by its CDR3 amino acid sequence plus V-gene family, and excluded reads lacking a unique V-gene family. A later analysis removed 592 highly shared, low-generation-probability nucleotide sequences to deal with suspected cross-contamination and a sequencing artifact. In a later analysis, a clonal expansion index was calculated for each public chain from normalized within-repertoire ranks of inferred template counts. Generation probabilities in a later analysis came from a VDJ recombination model fitted to out-of-frame rearrangements, and those results were checked against IGoR. In a later analysis, TCR-TCR, TCR-HLA and TCR-CMV co-occurrence was scored with hypergeometric tests, and a repertoire-size bias correction was applied to TCR pairs. To estimate false discovery rates, a later analysis permuted the HLA or CMV assignments 20 times. In a later analysis, co-occurring TCRs were grouped with DBSCAN, and TCRdist sequence similarity was added when clustering was performed within HLA-allele-positive subsets. Co-occurrence clustering excluded repertoires with fewer than 30,000 or more than 120,000 public chains, plus five with anomalous nucleotide sharing. The table comes from immuneACCESS by way of TCRdb, which keeps in-frame sequences with V and J called. Part of the clones is missing from these tables; in studies checked, under half for an unresolved V gene and the rest for unknown reasons. The V and J calls and the clone size are those of that table, but D and trimming were determined from the DNA. The sample profile shows over 200,000 clones; about 72% of them were found once. The ten largest account for around 4% of the sample.

As concerns this clone: The specificity of this receptor is unknown. No much larger clonotype is one base removed from it; base qualities were not supplied.

A distance of 15 bases separates the germline ends of V and J, which lose 0 bases and 0 bases respectively. CDR1 and CDR2 are drawn from the germline V gene: MGHRA, YSYEKL. Its CDR3 holds 17 amino acids, cysteine through phenylalanine. The entry retains the CDR3 DNA only, 51 bases that are in frame from base 1. The clonotype comes from a male donor in good health and CMV-seronegative. This chain joins TRBV4-1 to TRBJ2-7; TRBD2 is perhaps the D gene, given 6 matching bases. Sample: PBMCs. The CDR3 is CASSQDRGAGNSYEQYF. Read as DNA, the sequence is TGCGCCAGCAGCCAAGATCGTGGGGCGGGGAACTCCTACGAGCAGTACTTC.